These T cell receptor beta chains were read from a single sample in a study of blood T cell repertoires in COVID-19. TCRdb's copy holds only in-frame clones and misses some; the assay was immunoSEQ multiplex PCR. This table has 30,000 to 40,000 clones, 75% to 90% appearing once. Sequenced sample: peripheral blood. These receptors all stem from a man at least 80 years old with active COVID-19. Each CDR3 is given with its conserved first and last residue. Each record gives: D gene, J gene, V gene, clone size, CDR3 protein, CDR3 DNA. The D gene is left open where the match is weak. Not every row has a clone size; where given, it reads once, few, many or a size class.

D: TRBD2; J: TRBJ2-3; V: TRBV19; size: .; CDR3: CASSIEGWTSVSPDTQYF; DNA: TGTGCCAGTAGTATAGAGGGTTGGACTAGCGTTTCCCCAGATACGCAGTATTTT
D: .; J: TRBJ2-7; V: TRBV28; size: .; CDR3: CASSSGSSYEQYF; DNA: TGTGCCAGCAGTTCAGGCAGCTCCTACGAGCAGTACTTC
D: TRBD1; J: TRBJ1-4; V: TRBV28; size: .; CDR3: CASSLLQGDRELFF; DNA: TGTGCCAGCAGTTTACTCCAGGGGGACAGGGAACTGTTTTTT
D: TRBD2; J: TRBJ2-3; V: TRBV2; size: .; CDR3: CASSGTSSTDTQYF; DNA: TGTGCCAGCAGCGGGACTAGCAGCACAGATACGCAGTATTTT
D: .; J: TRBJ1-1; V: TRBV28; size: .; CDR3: CASSVLRDTEAFF; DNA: TGTGCCAGCAGCGTACTCAGGGACACTGAAGCTTTCTTT
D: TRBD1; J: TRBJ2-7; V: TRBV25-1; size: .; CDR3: CASRQGSYEQYF; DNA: TGTGCCAGTCGACAGGGATCCTACGAGCAGTACTTC
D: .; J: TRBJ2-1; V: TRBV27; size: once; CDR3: CASRQGGAYNEQFF; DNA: TGTGCCAGCAGACAGGGAGGGGCCTACAATGAGCAGTTCTTC
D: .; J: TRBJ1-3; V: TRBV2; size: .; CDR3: CASTRRGNSGNTIYF; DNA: TGTGCCAGCACAAGAAGGGGGAATTCTGGAAACACCATATATTTT
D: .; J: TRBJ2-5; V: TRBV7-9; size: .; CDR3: CASSRLGGAFQETQYF; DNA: TGTGCCAGCAGCCGATTAGGGGGGGCGTTCCAAGAGACCCAGTACTTC
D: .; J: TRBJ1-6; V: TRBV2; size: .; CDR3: CASTYRDTRNSPLHF; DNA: TGTGCCAGCACTTACCGGGACACCCGTAATTCACCCCTCCACTTT
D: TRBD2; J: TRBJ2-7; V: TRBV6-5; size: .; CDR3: CASGREGHKQYF; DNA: TGTGCCAGCGGGCGGGAGGGCCATAAGCAGTACTTC
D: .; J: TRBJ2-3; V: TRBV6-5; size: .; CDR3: CASSYSSTDTQYF; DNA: TGTGCCAGCAGTTACAGCAGCACAGATACGCAGTATTTT
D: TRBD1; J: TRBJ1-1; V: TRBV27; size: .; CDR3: CASSSRGRKGVEAFF; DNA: TGTGCCAGCAGTTCCAGGGGGCGAAAGGGCGTTGAAGCTTTCTTT
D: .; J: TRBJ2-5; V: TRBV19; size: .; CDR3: CASSSSGGRETQYF; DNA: TGTGCCAGTAGTTCGTCCGGAGGGAGGGAGACCCAGTACTTC
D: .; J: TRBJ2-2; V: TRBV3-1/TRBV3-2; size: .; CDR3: CASSHLGPGELFF; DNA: TGTGCCAGCAGCCACCTAGGTCCCGGGGAGCTGTTTTTT
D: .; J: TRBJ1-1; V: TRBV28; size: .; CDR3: CASSRQSNTEAFF; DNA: TGTGCCAGCAGCAGACAGAGCAACACTGAAGCTTTCTTT
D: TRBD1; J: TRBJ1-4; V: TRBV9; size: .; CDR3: CASSVGGTGSEKLFF; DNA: TGTGCCAGCAGCGTAGGCGGGACAGGGAGTGAAAAACTGTTTTTT
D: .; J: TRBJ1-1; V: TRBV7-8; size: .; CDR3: CASSLERLSSTEAFF; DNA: TGTGCCAGCAGCTTGGAGAGGCTATCCAGCACTGAAGCTTTCTTT
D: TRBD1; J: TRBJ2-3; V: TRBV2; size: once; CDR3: CASIRTGSDTQYF; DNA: TGTGCCAGCATCCGGACAGGCTCAGATACGCAGTATTTT
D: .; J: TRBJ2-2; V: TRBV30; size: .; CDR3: CAWSRGWAGGASGELFF; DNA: TGTGCCTGGAGCCGAGGGTGGGCTGGGGGCGCCTCCGGGGAGCTGTTTTTT
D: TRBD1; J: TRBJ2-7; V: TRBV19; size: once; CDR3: CASSVGQGSYEQYF; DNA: TGTGCCAGTAGCGTGGGACAGGGGTCCTACGAGCAGTACTTC
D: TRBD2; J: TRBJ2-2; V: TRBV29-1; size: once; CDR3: CSVGGSRVGELFF; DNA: TGCAGCGTTGGCGGGAGTAGAGTCGGGGAGCTGTTTTTT
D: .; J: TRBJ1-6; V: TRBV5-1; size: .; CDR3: CASSPDMVTHNSPLHF; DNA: TGCGCCAGCAGCCCGGACATGGTAACGCATAATTCACCCCTCCACTTT
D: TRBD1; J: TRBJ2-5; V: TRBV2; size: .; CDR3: CASSELGRAGGTQYF; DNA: TGTGCCAGCAGTGAACTGGGTCGAGCAGGGGGGACCCAGTACTTC
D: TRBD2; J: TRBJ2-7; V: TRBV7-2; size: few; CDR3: CASSLSLAGGYEQYF; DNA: TGTGCCAGCAGCTTAAGCCTAGCGGGGGGTTACGAGCAGTACTTC
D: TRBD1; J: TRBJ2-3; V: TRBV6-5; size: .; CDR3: CASSLTGDTDTQYF; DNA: TGTGCCAGCAGTCTTACAGGGGACACAGATACGCAGTATTTT
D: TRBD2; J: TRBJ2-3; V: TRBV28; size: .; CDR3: CASSFTSGTGTQYF; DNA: TGTGCCAGCAGTTTTACTAGCGGGACGGGTACGCAGTATTTT
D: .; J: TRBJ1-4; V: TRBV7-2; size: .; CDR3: CASSFDGEKLFF; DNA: TGTGCCAGCAGCTTCGACGGGGAAAAACTGTTTTTT
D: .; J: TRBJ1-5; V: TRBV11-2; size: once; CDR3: CASSLSRYQPQHF; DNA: TGTGCCAGCAGCTTATCCCGTTATCAGCCCCAGCATTTT
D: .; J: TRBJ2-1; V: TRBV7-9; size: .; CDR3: CASSSLWAGSSYNEQFF; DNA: TGTGCCAGCAGCTCCCTTTGGGCGGGAAGCTCCTACAATGAGCAGTTCTTC
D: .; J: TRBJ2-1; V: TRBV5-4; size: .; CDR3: CASSSGGFRNEQFF; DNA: TGTGCCAGCAGCTCAGGTGGGTTTAGGAATGAGCAGTTCTTC
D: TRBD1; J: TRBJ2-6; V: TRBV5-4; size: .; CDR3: CASSFMTGGNGANVLTF; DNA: TGTGCCAGCAGCTTCATGACAGGGGGGAATGGGGCCAACGTCCTGACTTTC
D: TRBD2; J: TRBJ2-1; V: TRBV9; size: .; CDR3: CASSDPGLAGFREQFF; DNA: TGTGCCAGCAGCGACCCGGGACTAGCGGGGTTTCGTGAGCAGTTCTTC
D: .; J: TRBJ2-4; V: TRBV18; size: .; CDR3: CASSSAFPNIQYF; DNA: TGTGCCAGCTCCTCAGCGTTTCCAAACATTCAGTACTTC
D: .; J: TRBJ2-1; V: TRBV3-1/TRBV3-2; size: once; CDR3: CASSQTKDEQFF; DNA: TGTGCCAGCAGCCAAACTAAGGATGAGCAGTTCTTC
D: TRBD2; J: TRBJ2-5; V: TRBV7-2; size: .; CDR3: CASSLGGRAPFETQYF; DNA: TGTGCCAGCAGCTTAGGCGGGAGGGCCCCCTTTGAGACCCAGTACTTC
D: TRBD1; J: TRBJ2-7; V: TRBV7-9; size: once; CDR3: CASSQGQISYEQYF; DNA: TGTGCCAGCAGCCAGGGACAGATCTCCTACGAGCAGTACTTC
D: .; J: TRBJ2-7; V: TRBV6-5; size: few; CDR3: CASSYQYEQYF; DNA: TGTGCCAGCAGTTACCAATACGAGCAGTACTTC
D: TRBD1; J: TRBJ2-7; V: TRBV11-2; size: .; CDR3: CASSSRQGFNEQYF; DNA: TGTGCCAGCAGTTCGAGACAGGGGTTCAACGAGCAGTACTTC
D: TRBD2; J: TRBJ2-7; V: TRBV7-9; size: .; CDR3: CASSLGGGPYEQYF; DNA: TGTGCCAGCAGCTTAGGGGGAGGGCCCTACGAGCAGTACTTC
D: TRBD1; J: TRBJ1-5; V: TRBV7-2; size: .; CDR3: CASSLGGGGTQPQHF; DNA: TGTGCCAGCAGCTTAGGAGGAGGGGGCACTCAGCCCCAGCATTTT